This T cell receptor beta chain was identified in a study of control samples from healthy donors and cancer patients. This clone was observed once. Repertoires were generated with immunoSEQ multiplex PCR, while TCRdb's copy carries only in-frame clones and drops some. Seen here are 70,000 to 75,000 clones, approximately 94% observed once, and the top ten hold approximately 3%. The germline V gene has CDR1 KGHDR and CDR2 SFDVKD. CDR3 length: 11 amino acids. V lost 5 bases and J lost 9, with 7 bases in between. V gene TRBV24-1 combines with J gene TRBJ2-1; D is unresolved. This sequence originates from a young woman in good health. The material sequenced was blood. CDR3 protein: CATSGTGEQFF. DNA for the CDR3: TGTGCCACCAGTGGAACGGGTGAGCAGTTCTTC.